Shown below are 14 T cell receptor beta chains from a single sample sequenced in a study of Ad26.COV2.S vaccination and SARS-CoV-2 variants. The treatment is: some 20 received Ad26.COV2.S at low or high dose, single or two shots; 5 received placebo; per-sample allocation not given. Material that was analyzed had been drawn on day 63 after the first vaccine or placebo injection. The protocol was immunoSEQ multiplex PCR, while the TCRdb copy is restricted to in-frame clones and leaves out a portion. The sample carries roughly 400,000 clones, 92% recorded once. Sequences were derived from peripheral blood, sampled in a trial of Ad26.COV2.S vaccine versus placebo. These receptors came from a person between 18 and 65 years old who received the Ad26.COV2.S COVID-19 vaccine or a placebo.

The genes are TRBV7-6 and TRBJ2-3; D is perhaps TRBD2 (5 bases). Germline CDR1 reads SGHVS; CDR2 reads FNYEAQ. The CDR3 has 16 amino acids. Trimming stripped 3 bases from V and 5 bases from J, with 18 bases between. The CDR3 DNA sequence: TGTGCCAGCAGCTTCGACGGCGTTACCGCGGGAGATACGCAGTATTTT. This encodes CASSFDGVTAGDTQYF.

The chain couples TRBV2 to TRBJ2-2, with 7 bases matching TRBD1. CDR1 SNHLY and CDR2 FYNNEI come from the germline V gene. Unmatched junction bases numbered 6, after V lost 3 bases and J lost 8 bases. This CDR3 spans 14 amino acids. This chain's CDR3 is CASSDQGVAGELFF. CDR3 sequence (DNA): TGTGCCAGCAGTGATCAGGGGGTTGCAGGGGAGCTGTTTTTT.

The chain is built from TRBV6-5 and TRBJ2-1, with TRBD2 identical over 8 bases. Germline CDR1 MNHEY, CDR2 SVGAGI. J lost 0 bases, V lost 10 bases, and 2 bases had no gene match. The CDR3 extends over 13 amino acids. The CDR3 is CATSGGSYNEQFF. DNA of the CDR3: TGTGCCACCAGCGGGGGCTCCTACAATGAGCAGTTCTTC.

The gene calls are TRBV19 and TRBJ1-5; TRBD1 might be the D (6 bases). The germline gives CDR1 LNHDA, CDR2 SQIVND (reference sequence). The CDR3 consists of 13 residues. V gave up 3 bases and J gave up 7 bases, with 10 bases separating them. The CDR3 region has the DNA TGTGCCAGTAGTATTATGGGGGCCCAGCCCCAGCATTTT. It translates to CASSIMGAQPQHF.

The V and J genes are TRBV6-2 or TRBV6-3 and TRBJ2-1, with D possibly being TRBD2 (5 bases). Between the trimmed V and J ends, which lost 3 bases and 1 base, there was a span of 10 bases. The CDR3 runs to 15 residues. Germline CDR1 reads MNHEY; CDR2 reads SVGEGT. The CDR3 reads CASSYGRGSYNEQFF. Written as DNA, the CDR3 is TGTGCCAGCAGTTATGGACGGGGATCCTACAATGAGCAGTTCTTC.

The rearrangement links TRBV18 to TRBJ1-6, with 7 bases lining up with TRBD1. CDR1 is KGHSH and CDR2 is LQKENI in the germline V gene. There are 15 residues in the CDR3. The V gene end was trimmed by 2 bases and the J gene end by 8 bases; junction bases not matched to a gene: 6. In nucleotides, the CDR3 is TGTGCCAGCTCACCAGTCAGGGGGTTCGATTCACCCCTCCACTTT. It encodes CASSPVRGFDSPLHF.

The rearrangement uses TRBV29-1 and TRBJ2-5, with D perhaps matching TRBD1 (6 bases). Trimming removed 7 bases at V and 0 bases at J, with 6 bases between. This CDR3 contains 11 residues. Germline assignment: CDR1 SQVTM and CDR2 ANQGSEA. CDR3 nucleotides: TGCAGCGGGGACAACCAAGAGACCCAGTACTTC. Translated, it gives CSGDNQETQYF.

The chain carries TRBV29-1 and TRBJ1-1; D remains unclear. CDR3 length equals 11 residues. The germline CDR1 and CDR2 sequences are SQVTM and ANQGSEA. Trimming removed 4 bases at V and 10 bases at J, with 13 bases between. The DNA for the CDR3 is TGCAGCGTTGTGGAGCGGAGAAGAGCTTTCTTT. Its protein is CSVVERRRAFF.

V is TRBV6-4 and J is TRBJ2-3; D might be TRBD1 (5 bases). Germline CDR1 is MRHNA and CDR2 is SNTAGT. CDR3 length: 15 residues. Trimming took off 0 bases at V and 1 base at J, with 8 bases between the two ends. The chain's CDR3 is CASSDSTRGTDTQYF. DNA of the CDR3: TGTGCCAGCAGTGACTCGACCAGGGGCACAGATACGCAGTATTTT.

This chain connects TRBV12-3 or TRBV12-4 to TRBJ2-1; D may be TRBD1 (6 bases). Trimming stripped 7 bases from V and 9 bases from J, with 13 bases between. The CDR3 has 12 residues. DNA for the CDR3: TGTGCCAGCAATTCAGGGGCTGGTGAGCAGTTCTTC. Amino acid sequence: CASNSGAGEQFF.

This chain links TRBV9 with TRBJ1-4; maybe TRBD1 (6 bases). Trimming took off 4 bases at V and 5 bases at J, with 18 bases between the two ends. CDR3 length: 16 amino acids. Germline CDR1 SGDLS, CDR2 YYNGEE. This CDR3 reads CASSTTPGQQNEKLFF. The CDR3 region has the DNA TGTGCCAGCAGCACAACTCCGGGACAACAGAATGAAAAACTGTTTTTT.

The gene calls are TRBV2 and TRBJ2-1; D may be TRBD1 (6 bases). The V gene lost 2 bases and the J gene lost 6 bases, with 17 bases spanning the gap. Looked up from germline, CDR1 is SNHLY and CDR2 is FYNNEI. This CDR3 region has 16 residues. For the CDR3, the DNA is TGTGCCAGCAGTGAAAAGGGGGTCCTAGTCGGCAATGAGCAGTTCTTC. Translation gives CASSEKGVLVGNEQFF.

The chain uses TRBV2 and TRBJ2-7, with unresolved D. Germline assignment: CDR1 SNHLY and CDR2 FYNNEI. The CDR3 sequence is 15 residues long. V was shortened by 6 bases and J by 9 bases, with 24 bases between the two germline ends. The CDR3, as DNA: TGTGCCAGCAGACCGGACGGACCTACGAGTATGCGGCAGTACTTC. Its protein product is CASRPDGPTSMRQYF.

V and J are TRBV7-9 and TRBJ2-7; D gene unclear. The CDR3 has 14 residues. Deletions cut 3 bases from V and 2 bases from J, with 11 bases between. The germline CDR1 and CDR2 sequences are SEHNR and FQNEAQ (reference sequence). DNA for the CDR3: TGTGCCAGCAGCTTGGGTGGGTTAACCTACGAGCAGTACTTC. Amino acid sequence: CASSLGGLTYEQYF.